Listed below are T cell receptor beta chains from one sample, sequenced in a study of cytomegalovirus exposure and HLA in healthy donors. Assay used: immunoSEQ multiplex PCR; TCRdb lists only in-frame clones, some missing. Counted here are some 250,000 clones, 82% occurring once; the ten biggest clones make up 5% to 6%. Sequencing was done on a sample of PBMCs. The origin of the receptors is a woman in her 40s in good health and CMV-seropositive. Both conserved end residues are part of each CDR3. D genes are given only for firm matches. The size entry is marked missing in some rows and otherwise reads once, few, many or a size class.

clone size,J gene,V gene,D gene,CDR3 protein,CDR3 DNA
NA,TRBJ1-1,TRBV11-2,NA,CASSSKGSPNIEAFF,TGTGCCAGCAGCTCCAAGGGGTCTCCAAACATTGAAGCTTTCTTT
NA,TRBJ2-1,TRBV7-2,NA,CASSLVRRGTHNEQFF,TGTGCCAGCAGCTTAGTAAGGAGGGGAACTCACAATGAGCAGTTCTTC
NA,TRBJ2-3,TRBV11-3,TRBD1,CASSWTGADTQYF,TGTGCCAGCAGCTGGACAGGGGCAGATACGCAGTATTTT
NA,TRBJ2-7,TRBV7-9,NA,CASSLQGPEQYF,TGTGCCAGCAGCTTACAGGGCCCCGAGCAGTACTTC
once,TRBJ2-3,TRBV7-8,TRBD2,CASSPGTSGYTDTQYF,TGTGCCAGCAGCCCCGGGACTAGCGGCTACACAGATACGCAGTATTTT
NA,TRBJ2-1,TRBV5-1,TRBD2,CASSLGGGPGYNEQFF,TGCGCCAGCAGCTTGGGGGGGGGTCCGGGGTACAATGAGCAGTTCTTC
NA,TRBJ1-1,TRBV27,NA,CASSLVDRNTEAFF,TGTGCCAGCAGTTTAGTGGACAGGAACACTGAAGCTTTCTTT
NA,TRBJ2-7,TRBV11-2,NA,CASSTLRGLYEQYF,TGTGCCAGCAGCACCCTGCGGGGCCTCTACGAGCAGTACTTC
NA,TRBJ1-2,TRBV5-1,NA,CASSLDGGRSYGYTF,TGCGCCAGCAGCTTGGATGGGGGCCGTAGCTATGGCTACACCTTC
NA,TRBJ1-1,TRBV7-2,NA,CASSLYRNTEAFF,TGTGCCAGCAGCTTATATAGGAACACTGAAGCTTTCTTT
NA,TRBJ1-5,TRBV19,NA,CASSIAREVQPQHF,TGTGCCAGTAGTATAGCCAGGGAAGTACAGCCCCAGCATTTT
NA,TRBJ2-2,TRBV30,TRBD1,CAWGQGSGELFF,TGTGCCTGGGGACAGGGTTCCGGGGAGCTGTTTTTT
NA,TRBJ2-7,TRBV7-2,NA,CASSLEGSVRVYEQYF,TGTGCCAGCAGCTTAGAAGGATCGGTCAGGGTATACGAGCAGTACTTC
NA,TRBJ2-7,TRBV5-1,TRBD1,CASSLAGTGGGEQYF,TGCGCCAGCAGCCTGGCCGGGACAGGGGGCGGCGAGCAGTACTTC
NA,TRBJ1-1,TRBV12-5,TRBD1,CASIGTGGYTEAFF,TGTGCTAGTATCGGGACAGGCGGTTACACTGAAGCTTTCTTT